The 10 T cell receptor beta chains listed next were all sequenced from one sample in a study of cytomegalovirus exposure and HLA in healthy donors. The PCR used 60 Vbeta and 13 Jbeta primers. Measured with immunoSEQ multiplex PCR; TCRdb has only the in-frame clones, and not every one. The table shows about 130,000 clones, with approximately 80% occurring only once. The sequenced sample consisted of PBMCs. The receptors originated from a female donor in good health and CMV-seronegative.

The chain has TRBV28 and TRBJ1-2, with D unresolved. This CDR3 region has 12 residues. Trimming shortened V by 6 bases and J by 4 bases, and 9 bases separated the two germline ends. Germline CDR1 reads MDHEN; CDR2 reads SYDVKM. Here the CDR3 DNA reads TGTGCCAGCAGCCCCGCGCGCTATGGCTACACCTTC. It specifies CASSPARYGYTF.

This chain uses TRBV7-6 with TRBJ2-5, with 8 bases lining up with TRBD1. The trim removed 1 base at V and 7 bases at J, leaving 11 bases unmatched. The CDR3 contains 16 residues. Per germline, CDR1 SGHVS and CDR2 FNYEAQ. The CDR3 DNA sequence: TGTGCCAGCAGCTTAGGAGGCAGGGGGCGCGATGGGACCCAGTACTTC. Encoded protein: CASSLGGRGRDGTQYF.

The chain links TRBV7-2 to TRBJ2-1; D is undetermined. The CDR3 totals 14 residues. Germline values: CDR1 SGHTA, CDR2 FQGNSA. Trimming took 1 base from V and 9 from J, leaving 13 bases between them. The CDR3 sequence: CASSLESITGEQFF. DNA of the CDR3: TGTGCCAGCAGCTTAGAATCTATAACCGGTGAGCAGTTCTTC.

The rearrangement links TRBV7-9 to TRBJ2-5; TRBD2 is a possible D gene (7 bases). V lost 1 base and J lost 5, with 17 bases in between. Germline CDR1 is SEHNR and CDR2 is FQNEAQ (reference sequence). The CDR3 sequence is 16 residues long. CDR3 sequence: CASSLVSWTGGETQYF. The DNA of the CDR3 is TGTGCCAGCAGCTTAGTGTCGTGGACGGGGGGCGAGACCCAGTACTTC.

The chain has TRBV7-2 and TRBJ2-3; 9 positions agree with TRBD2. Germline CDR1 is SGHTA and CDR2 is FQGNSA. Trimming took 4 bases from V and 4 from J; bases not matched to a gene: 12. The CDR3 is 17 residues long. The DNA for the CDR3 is TGTGCCAGCAGCTCCCGTCTGCGCGGGAGGGCCTCAGATACGCAGTATTTT. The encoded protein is CASSSRLRGRASDTQYF.

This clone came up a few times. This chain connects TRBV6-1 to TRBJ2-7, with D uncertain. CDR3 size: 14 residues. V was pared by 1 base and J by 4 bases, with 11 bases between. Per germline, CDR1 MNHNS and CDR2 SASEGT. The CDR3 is CASSEGLVFYEQYF. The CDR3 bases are TGTGCCAGCAGTGAAGGGCTAGTGTTTTACGAGCAGTACTTC.

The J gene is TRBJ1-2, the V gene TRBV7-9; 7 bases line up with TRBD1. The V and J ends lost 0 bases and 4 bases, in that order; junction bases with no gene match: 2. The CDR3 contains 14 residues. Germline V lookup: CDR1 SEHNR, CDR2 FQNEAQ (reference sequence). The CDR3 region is CASSLANRGYGYTF. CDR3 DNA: TGTGCCAGCAGCTTAGCTAACAGGGGCTATGGCTACACCTTC.

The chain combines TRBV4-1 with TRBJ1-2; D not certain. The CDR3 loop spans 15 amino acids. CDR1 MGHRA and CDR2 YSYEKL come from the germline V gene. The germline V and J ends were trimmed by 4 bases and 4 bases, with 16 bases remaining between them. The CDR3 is CASSPIVPVPYGYTF. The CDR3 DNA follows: TGCGCCAGCAGCCCCATCGTCCCAGTCCCCTATGGCTACACCTTC.

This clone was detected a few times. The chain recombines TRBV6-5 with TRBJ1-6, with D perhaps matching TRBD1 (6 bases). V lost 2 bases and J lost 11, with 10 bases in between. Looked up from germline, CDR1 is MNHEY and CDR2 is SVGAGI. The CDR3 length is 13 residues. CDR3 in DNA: TGTGCCAGCAGTTACGCGGGGGCGACACCCCTCCACTTT. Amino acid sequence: CASSYAGATPLHF.

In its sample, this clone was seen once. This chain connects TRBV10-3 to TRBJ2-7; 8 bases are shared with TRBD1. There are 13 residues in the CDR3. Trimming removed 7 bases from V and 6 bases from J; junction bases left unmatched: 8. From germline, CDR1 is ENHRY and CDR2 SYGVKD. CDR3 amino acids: CAITDGQGGEQYF. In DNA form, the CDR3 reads TGTGCCATCACCGACGGACAGGGAGGCGAGCAGTACTTC.